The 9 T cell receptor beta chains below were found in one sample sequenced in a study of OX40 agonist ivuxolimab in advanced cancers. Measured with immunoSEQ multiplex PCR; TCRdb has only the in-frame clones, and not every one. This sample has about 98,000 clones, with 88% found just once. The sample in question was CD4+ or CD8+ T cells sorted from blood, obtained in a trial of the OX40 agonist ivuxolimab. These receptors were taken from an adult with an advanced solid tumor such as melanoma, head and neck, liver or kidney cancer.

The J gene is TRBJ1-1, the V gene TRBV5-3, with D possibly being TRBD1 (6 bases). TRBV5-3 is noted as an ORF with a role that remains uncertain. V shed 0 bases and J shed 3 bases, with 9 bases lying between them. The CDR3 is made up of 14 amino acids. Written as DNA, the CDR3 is TGTGCCAGAAGCTTGGAGACAGGTTACACTGAAGCTTTCTTT. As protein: CARSLETGYTEAFF.

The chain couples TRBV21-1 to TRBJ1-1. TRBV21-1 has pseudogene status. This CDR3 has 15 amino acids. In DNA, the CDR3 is TGTGCCAGAAAATCCCCTGGGACCGCGAACACTGAAGCTTTCTTT. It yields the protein CARKSPGTANTEAFF.

The CDR3: CASSQGENNEQFF. CDR3 nucleotide sequence: TGTGCCAGCAGCCAGGGAGAGAACAATGAGCAGTTCTTC. The chain couples TRBV7-3 to TRBJ2-1; the D gene could be TRBD1 or TRBD2 (5 bases each). Per germline, CDR1 SGHTA and CDR2 FQGTGA. This CDR3 is built from 13 residues. The germline V and J ends were trimmed by 5 bases and 5 bases, with 10 bases remaining between them.

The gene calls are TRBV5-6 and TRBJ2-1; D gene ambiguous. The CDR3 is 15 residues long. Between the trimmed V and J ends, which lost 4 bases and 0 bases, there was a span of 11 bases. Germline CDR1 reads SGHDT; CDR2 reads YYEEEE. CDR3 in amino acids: CASSPGVSSYNEQFF. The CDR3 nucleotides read TGTGCCAGCAGCCCTGGGGTGAGCTCCTACAATGAGCAGTTCTTC.

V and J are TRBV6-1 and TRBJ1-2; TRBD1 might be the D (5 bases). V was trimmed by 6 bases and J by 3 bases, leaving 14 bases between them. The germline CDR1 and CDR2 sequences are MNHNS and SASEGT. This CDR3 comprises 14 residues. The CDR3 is CASRVVGADYGYTF. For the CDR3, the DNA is TGTGCCAGCAGGGTTGTTGGGGCTGACTATGGCTACACCTTC.

CDR3 DNA: TGTGCCAGCAGCCCTGCCGCGCGCACAGATACGCAGTATTTT. As protein: CASSPAARTDTQYF. The chain links TRBV7-2 to TRBJ2-3; no definite D call. Trimming pared 5 bases from V and 1 base from J, leaving 10 bases between. The CDR3 totals 14 residues. Per the germline V gene, CDR1 is SGHTA and CDR2 is FQGNSA.

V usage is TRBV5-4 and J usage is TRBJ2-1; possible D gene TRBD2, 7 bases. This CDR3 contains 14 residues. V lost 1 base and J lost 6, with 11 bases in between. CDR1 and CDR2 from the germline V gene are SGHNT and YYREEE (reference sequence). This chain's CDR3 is CASSLRGGLNEQFF. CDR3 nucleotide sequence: TGTGCCAGCAGCTTGAGGGGGGGCCTCAATGAGCAGTTCTTC.

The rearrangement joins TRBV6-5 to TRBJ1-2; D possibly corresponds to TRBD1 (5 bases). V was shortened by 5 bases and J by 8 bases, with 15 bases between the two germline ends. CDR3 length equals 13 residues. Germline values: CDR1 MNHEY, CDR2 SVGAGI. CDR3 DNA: TGTGCCAGCAGTCCTTCAGGGTCGGCCGGCTACACCTTC. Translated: CASSPSGSAGYTF.

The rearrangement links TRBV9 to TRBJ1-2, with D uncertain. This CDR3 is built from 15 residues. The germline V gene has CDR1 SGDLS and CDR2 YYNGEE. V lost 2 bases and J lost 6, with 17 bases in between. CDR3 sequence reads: CASSVRPTRFDGYTF. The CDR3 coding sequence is TGTGCCAGCAGCGTCCGCCCGACACGGTTTGATGGCTACACCTTC.